These 3 T cell receptor beta chains share one sample of origin, sequenced in a study of shared clonotypes between healthy human individuals. Some clones are missing from TCRdb's copy, which holds only in-frame ones; the method was immunoSEQ multiplex PCR. The sample includes some 2,500,000 clones, 80% to 95% of them seen just once. Sequenced material: naive CD4+ T cells from PBMCs. Subset in this sample: CD45RA+ positively selected. These receptors originate from a man younger than 35 in good health. Some clones in this sample may be carry-over from other donors' samples.

The chain uses TRBV7-9 and TRBJ2-1; no reliable D call. The CDR3 spans 16 residues. The germline gives CDR1 SEHNR, CDR2 FQNEAQ (reference sequence). The V gene lost 5 bases and the J gene lost 1 base, with 15 bases spanning the gap. The CDR3: CASSPAASQSYNEQFF. Written as DNA, the CDR3 is TGTGCCAGCAGCCCCGCGGCCAGCCAATCCTACAATGAGCAGTTCTTC.

V usage is TRBV10-3 and J usage is TRBJ1-5; 9 bases match TRBD1. V shed 6 bases, J shed 7 bases, and the junction held 7 bases outside the gene matches. The CDR3 covers 14 residues. Germline loops: CDR1 ENHRY, CDR2 SYGVKD. CDR3 nucleotides: TGTGCCATCAGAGGGACAGGGAGTGAACAGCCCCAGCATTTT. Residues: CAIRGTGSEQPQHF.

The J gene is TRBJ1-2, the V gene TRBV18; TRBD1 might be the D (6 bases). Germline V lookup: CDR1 KGHSH, CDR2 LQKENI. The germline V and J ends were trimmed by 3 bases and 0 bases, with 14 bases remaining between them. There are 16 residues in the CDR3. The CDR3 here is CASSPDSPLANYGYTF. The CDR3 coding sequence is TGTGCCAGCTCACCGGACAGCCCTTTAGCTAACTATGGCTACACCTTC.